Listed here are 7 T cell receptor beta chains from one sample, sequenced in a study of CD8 T cells in Susac syndrome. RNA totalling roughly 0.5 to 1 ug underwent reverse transcription with random hexamers. TCRdb recomputed calls from the immunoSEQ multiplex PCR reads with MiXCR, one row per CDR3 protein. The data show 300,000 to 350,000 distinct CDR3 sequences, about 92% seen once. Sequencing was done on a sample of CD4+ T cells from PBMCs. The receptors stem from a human donor with multiple sclerosis.

The chain carries TRBV5-1 and TRBJ1-2; D unresolved. Trimming pared 0 bases from V and 4 bases from J, leaving 7 bases between. The CDR3 has 13 residues. CDR1 SGHRS and CDR2 YFSETQ come from the germline V gene. CDR3 sequence (DNA): TGCGCCAGCAGCTTGGACCGGCCCTATGGCTACACCTTC. Amino acids: CASSLDRPYGYTF.

V is TRBV5-4 and J is TRBJ1-4, with 8 bases that match TRBD1. Germline CDR1 reads SGHNT; CDR2 reads YYREEE (reference sequence). V trimming: 4 bases; J trimming: 10 bases; junction bases outside the gene matches: 18. CDR3 length equals 17 residues. CDR3 in DNA: TGTGCCAGCAGCATAAAGACCGGGACAGGAAGCTTCGGAAAACTGTTTTTT. This translates into CASSIKTGTGSFGKLFF.

V gene TRBV6-5 combines with J gene TRBJ2-7; D is ambiguous. V was pared by 6 bases and J by 1 base, with 10 bases between. Germline-derived CDR1 and CDR2 are MNHEY and SVGAGI. This CDR3 contains 13 residues. The CDR3 nucleotides read TGTGCCAGCAGCGCCGGCCAATCCTACGAGCAGTACTTC. Its translation is CASSAGQSYEQYF.

J is TRBJ2-1 and V is TRBV29-1, with 7 bases identical to TRBD2. CDR3 length: 13 amino acids. Trimming at V came to 3 bases and at J to 5 bases, leaving 4 bases not matched to a gene. CDR1 is SQVTM and CDR2 is ANQGSEA in the germline V gene. The CDR3 spells CSVERTRDNEQFF. The CDR3 nucleotides read TGCAGCGTTGAGAGGACTAGAGACAATGAGCAGTTCTTC.

This chain connects TRBV12-3 or TRBV12-4 to TRBJ2-7; a possible D gene is TRBD2 (5 bases). The CDR3 contains 12 residues. The germline V and J ends were trimmed by 4 bases and 2 bases, with 6 bases remaining between them. CDR3 sequence reads: CASSSGTYEQYF. The CDR3 DNA follows: TGTGCCAGCAGTTCCGGGACCTACGAGCAGTACTTC.

This chain links TRBV18 with TRBJ1-4, with D tentatively TRBD1 (6 bases). Trimming took 1 base from V and 2 from J, leaving 8 bases between them. This CDR3 spans 15 amino acids. Germline lookup yields CDR1 KGHSH and CDR2 LQKENI. CDR3 bases: TGTGCCAGCTCACCACTGGACAGCACTAATGAAAAACTGTTTTTT. It is translated as CASSPLDSTNEKLFF. Full variable domain (outside the CDR3, taken from reference TRBV18 and TRBJ1-4): NAGVMQNPRHLVRRRGQEARLRCSPMKGHSHVYWYRQLPEEGLKFMVYLQKENIIDESGMPKERFSAEFPKEGPSILRIQQVVRGDSAAYFCASSPLDSTNEKLFFGSGTQLSVL.

The rearrangement links TRBV23-1 to TRBJ2-6; no clear D gene. TRBV23-1 is annotated as an ORF whose role is uncertain. The length of the CDR3 is 12 residues. Trimming left V 9 bases short and J 4 bases short, with 7 bases between. The CDR3 sequence: CASGRGANVLTF. CDR3 in DNA: TGCGCCAGTGGAAGGGGGGCCAACGTCCTGACTTTC.